The sequence of this T cell receptor beta chain was determined in a study of regulatory T cells in long-lasting Graves disease. General study points: Patients with persistent disease showed a bias toward TRBV28, TRBJ1-2 and TRBJ2-5. For persistent Graves' patients, TCR diversity was lower than for newly diagnosed ones.

Time point reported: newly diagnosed GD, antithyroid drugs for less than 3 months. Making the TCR library involved RNA that had been extracted from PBMCs. The EDTA tubes were filled with around 9.2 milliliters of drawn peripheral blood. Trimming stripped 7 bases from V and 5 bases from J, with 14 bases between. This CDR3 is 13 amino acids long. Germline CDR1 is MNHEY and CDR2 is SMNVEV (reference sequence). With iRepertoire HTBI primers and Arm-PCR of CDR3 regions, TCR beta libraries were built. TCRdb reanalysed the multiplex PCR reads using MiXCR and keeps one entry per CDR3 protein. The sample lists 250,000 or so distinct CDR3 sequences, around 20% occurring once. This clonotype has a count of ten or more. Its antigen is not known.

Sequencing used peripheral blood mononuclear cells (PBMCs), obtained at new diagnosis, from a patient treated with antithyroid drugs. This clonotype originated in a female donor with Graves disease. This chain connects TRBV27 to TRBJ2-5; either TRBD1 or TRBD2 may supply D (5 bases each). CDR3 sequence (DNA): TGTGCCAGCACCCAAATCGGGGACGAGACCCAGTACTTC. This gives the protein CASTQIGDETQYF.